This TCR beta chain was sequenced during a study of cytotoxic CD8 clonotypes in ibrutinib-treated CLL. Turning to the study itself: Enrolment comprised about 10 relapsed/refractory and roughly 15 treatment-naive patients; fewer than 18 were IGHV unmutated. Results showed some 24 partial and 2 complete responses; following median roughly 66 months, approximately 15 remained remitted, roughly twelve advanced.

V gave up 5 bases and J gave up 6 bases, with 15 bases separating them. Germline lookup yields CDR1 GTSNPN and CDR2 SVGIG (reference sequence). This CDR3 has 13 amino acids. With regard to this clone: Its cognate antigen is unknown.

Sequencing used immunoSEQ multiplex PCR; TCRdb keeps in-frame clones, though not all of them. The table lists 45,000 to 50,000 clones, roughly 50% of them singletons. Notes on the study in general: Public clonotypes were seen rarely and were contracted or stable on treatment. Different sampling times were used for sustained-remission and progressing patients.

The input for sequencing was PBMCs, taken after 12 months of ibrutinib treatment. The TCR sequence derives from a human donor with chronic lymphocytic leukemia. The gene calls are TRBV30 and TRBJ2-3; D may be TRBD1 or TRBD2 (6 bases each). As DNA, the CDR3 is TGTGCCTGGGGGGATGGGGGGCTGGATACGCAGTATTTT. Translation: CAWGDGGLDTQYF.